This record concerns one T cell receptor (beta chain) sequence. These data belong to a study of technical replicates of blood from several donors. The V end lost 4 bases, the J end lost 8 bases, and 17 bases lay between the germline ends. The V gene's germline CDR1 is MNHEY and CDR2 SMNVEV (reference sequence). The CDR3 extends over 15 amino acids. Profiling relied on immunoSEQ multiplex PCR, and the TCRdb table lists in-frame clones only, not all of them. The sample has under 85,000 clones, about 92% seen once. The rearrangement links TRBV27 to TRBJ1-4; D is perhaps TRBD1 (6 bases). The sample taken for sequencing was T cells isolated from PBMCs. This receptor was taken from a human donor in good health. The CDR3 coding sequence is TGTGCCAGCAGTTATACCCGGGACACCGGAGAAAAACTGTTTTTT. The encoded protein is CASSYTRDTGEKLFF.